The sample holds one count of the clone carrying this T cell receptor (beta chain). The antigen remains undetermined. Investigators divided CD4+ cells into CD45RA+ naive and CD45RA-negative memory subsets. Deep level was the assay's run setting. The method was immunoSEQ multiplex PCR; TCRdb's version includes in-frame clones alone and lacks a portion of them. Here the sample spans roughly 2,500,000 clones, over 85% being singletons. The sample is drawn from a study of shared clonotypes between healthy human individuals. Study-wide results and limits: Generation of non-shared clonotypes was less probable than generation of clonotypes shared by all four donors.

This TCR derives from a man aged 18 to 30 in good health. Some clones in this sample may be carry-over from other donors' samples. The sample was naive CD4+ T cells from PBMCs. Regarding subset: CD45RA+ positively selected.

CDR3 protein: CASSSTGHEQFF. The CDR3 nucleotides read TGTGCCAGCAGCAGCACAGGACATGAGCAGTTCTTC. The V and J genes are TRBV7-9 and TRBJ2-1, with D possibly being TRBD1 (5 bases). CDR3 length: 12 residues. Germline V gene sequence: CDR1 SEHNR, CDR2 FQNEAQ (reference sequence). Between the trimmed V and J ends, which lost 5 bases and 8 bases, there was a span of 10 bases.